This T cell receptor beta chain was observed in a study of response to subunit inactivated influenza vaccine. TCRdb passed the RT-PCR reads through MiXCR, listing each CDR3 protein once. Here the sample spans 200,000 to 250,000 distinct CDR3 sequences, 9.5% to 15% being singletons. On this clonotype itself: Its antigen is not identified.

There are 14 residues in the CDR3. The germline V gene encodes CDR1 SGHVS and CDR2 FQNEAQ. V gave up 4 bases and J gave up 5 bases, with 12 bases separating them. Overall study findings and caveats: Each seasonal influenza vaccination recruits few new T cells, the authors suggested.

The chain couples TRBV7-8 to TRBJ2-1; the D gene could be TRBD1 or TRBD2 (5 bases each). Sequences were derived from non-naive T cells sorted from PBMCs, sampled 14 to 15 days before vaccination. The receptor was isolated from a man aged 50-59 years who received an inactivated influenza vaccine. The DNA of the CDR3 is TGTGCCAGCAGCTCTGCTCGGGGCCACAATGAGCAGTTCTTC. Protein product: CASSSARGHNEQFF.